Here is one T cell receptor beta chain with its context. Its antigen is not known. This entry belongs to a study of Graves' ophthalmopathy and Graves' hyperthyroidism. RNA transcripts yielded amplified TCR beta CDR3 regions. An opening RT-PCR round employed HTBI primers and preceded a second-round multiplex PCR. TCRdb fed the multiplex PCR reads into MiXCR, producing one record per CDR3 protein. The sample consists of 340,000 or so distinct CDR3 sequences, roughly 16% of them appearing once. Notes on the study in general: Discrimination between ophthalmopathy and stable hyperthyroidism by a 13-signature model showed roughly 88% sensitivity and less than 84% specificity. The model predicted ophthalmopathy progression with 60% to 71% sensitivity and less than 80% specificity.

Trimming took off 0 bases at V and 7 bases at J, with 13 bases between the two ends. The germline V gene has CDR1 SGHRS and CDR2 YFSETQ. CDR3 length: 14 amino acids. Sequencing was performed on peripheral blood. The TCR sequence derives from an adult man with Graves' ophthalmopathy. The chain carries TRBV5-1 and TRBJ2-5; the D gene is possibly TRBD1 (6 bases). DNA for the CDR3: TGCGCCAGCAGCTTGGAACAGGGATTGGTGACCCAGTACTTC. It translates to CASSLEQGLVTQYF.